The present T cell receptor (beta chain) was sequenced within a study of T cells in Graves' hyperthyroidism and ophthalmopathy (dated by TCRdb to the late 2010s). Turning to the overall study: Peripheral blood was sampled at the time of initial diagnosis, prior to any treatment. To identify TCR V-J signatures that set the groups apart, the researchers used a discovery cohort of roughly 100 patients, made up of around 40 with Graves' ophthalmopathy and approximately 57 with stable Graves' hyperthyroidism. Prospective prediction of ophthalmopathy was tested in an independent validation cohort of fewer than 20 hyperthyroidism patients and around 16 patients who later progressed to ophthalmopathy. The approximately 98 discovery patients were randomly divided into training and test sets at a 7:3 ratio. Thyroid tissue and blood T-cell repertoires from roughly six Graves' hyperthyroidism patients were also compared in the study. After sampling, hyperthyroidism patients received methimazole starting at 30 mg daily, and ophthalmopathy patients received high-dose intravenous methylprednisolone. TCR Vbeta CDR3 sequencing of roughly 140 peripheral blood samples (over 40 ophthalmopathy, roughly 74 hyperthyroidism and roughly 17 progressor patients) is reported in the paper. General study outcomes and caveats: A 13 V-J signature model separated ophthalmopathy from stable hyperthyroidism, with about 90% sensitivity and about 81% specificity in cross-validation and 80%/75% in testing. Most expanded thyroid clonotypes (frequency above 0.001) were also found in blood, which suggests that blood repertoires may mirror thyroid immune responses. Sample size was not statistically predetermined, and blinding of investigators to group allocation was not performed. During validation, the model predicted progression to ophthalmopathy a median of about 6.3 months ahead of onset, with 60% to 71% sensitivity and 72.22% specificity.

The CDR3 starts with the cysteine, ends with the phenylalanine, and has 13 residues. Left in the record is the CDR3 DNA by itself, 39 bases read in frame from the first base. V gives up 4 bases and J gives up 3 bases, and the segment between their germline ends measures 12 bases. Based on the germline V gene (reference sequence), the CDR1 and CDR2 sequences are GTSNPN and SVGIG. Amplification of TCR beta CDR3 regions was carried out from RNA transcripts. For the first round of RT-PCR on the TCR CDR3, the HTBI primer set was used together with the Qiagen OneStep RT-PCR kit. The libraries were constructed in a second round of multiplex PCR and then size-selected and purified. Libraries were sequenced paired-end with 100 bp reads on an Illumina HiSeq2000. The study's own analysis went as follows. SOAPnuke was used to process the raw data, removing reads that contained adapters or uncalled bases, had a mean Phred below 15, or lacked an exact match to the constant primer or identifier. COPE v1.2.5 was used to merge the high-quality paired reads, and each unique nucleotide sequence was defined as a clonotype. Clonotypes were aligned to IMGT TRBV, TRBD and TRBJ reference segments using MiTCR v1.1. The analysis was restricted to V-J combinations with a frequency above 0.0001, which together covered about 99% of the repertoires. The TCS score was defined as the ratio of F50 (clonal expansion) to E x V (chaos), calculated using BLOSUM62-based TCRdist between CDR3 peptides within each V-J. Welch's t-statistics and random forest reduced around 510 V-J features to about 13, which were used in a naive Bayes classifier (R e1071). Starting from the raw public reads, TCRdb applied fastp trimming at Q25, assembled clones with MiXCR and retained in-frame beta chains. Rows matching on CDR3 protein sequence are summarized as one entry with the most common DNA and genes. The authors' filters were not applied to this entry. Recorded for this sample are about 560,000 distinct CDR3 sequences; approximately 15% of them occurred a single time. Clones ranked in the top ten supply under 8% of the sample.

Stable Graves' hyperthyroidism was defined as the absence of progression to ophthalmopathy over 18 months of follow-up. Hyperthyroidism patients were newly diagnosed, with disease duration under 2 months, and aged 18 to 65 years. Patients with uncontrolled infections, other autoimmune diseases, pregnancy or lactation were excluded. Clinical symptoms, serum thyroxine and TRAb, thyroid ultrasound, and orbital computed tomography formed the basis for the diagnoses. PBMCs were isolated from about 10 ml of fresh peripheral blood by Ficoll-Paque density gradient centrifugation. Trizol reagent was used to extract total RNA, and RNA quality was then checked on an Agilent 2100 Bioanalyzer. There are many counts of this clonotype. The specificity of this receptor is unknown. No base quality values were provided; no much bigger clone lies one nucleotide off.

The sequence was obtained from a woman aged 25 to 45 with Graves' hyperthyroidism. In this chain, TRBV30 is recombined with TRBJ1-1, and TRBD1 may be the D gene, going by 6 matching bases. Sequenced material: blood. CDR3 sequence: CAWKGGRDTEAFF. In nucleotide form, the sequence is TGTGCCTGGAAGGGGGGTCGGGACACTGAAGCTTTCTTT.